Included here is one TCR beta chain sequence, with context. Which antigen it targets is not known. Within one base of it there is no much larger clone, and no base qualities were kept. Collaborating institutions collected whole blood in K2EDTA tubes following their own protocols. For TCRbeta analysis, collaborators shipped samples as frozen whole blood, isolated PBMCs, or DNA extracted from either of those sample types. TCRbeta CDR3 regions were amplified from genomic DNA by means of the immunoSEQ Assay, a bias-controlled multiplex PCR. Per the source publication's procedure: The number of nucleated cells in each sample was estimated from the amplification of reference gene primers within the assay. To quantify the absolute abundance of each unique TCRbeta CDR3 rearrangement, sequence reads were collapsed and filtered. Productive Simpson clonality was computed per sample as the square root of Simpson's diversity index over productive rearrangements. TCRdb took this table from immuneACCESS and kept in-frame rearrangements with V and J called. Such tables lack part of the clones; where checked against another copy, unresolved V genes explain under half of the gap, and the rest is unexplained. The D gene and trimming were derived from the DNA, and the V and J assignments and clone size from that table. The sample table records under 75,000 clones; 75% to 80% of these occur just once. The ten largest make up 5% to 7.5% of the sample.

The germline ends are 12 bases apart after V is trimmed by 0 bases and J by 4 bases. Via the germline V gene (reference sequence), CDR1 is LNHDA and CDR2 SQIVND. The CDR3, from cysteine to phenylalanine, totals 15 residues. The DNA shown is the 45-base CDR3, in frame from base 1. This record belongs to a study of blood T cell repertoires in COVID-19 (dated by TCRdb to about 2020). Study-wide context: The collaborator samples originated in the United States, Italy and Spain and spanned the acute and convalescent phases of COVID-19. The prospective study material was composed of cDNA or gDNA derived from T cells, B-cell-depleted T cells, or PBMCs. The dataset comprised deeply sampled blood TCRbeta repertoires from subjects exposed to, actively infected with, or recovered from COVID-19. A freely available public database, intended as a resource for researchers studying the immune response to SARS-CoV-2, is where the repertoires were released. Samples were obtained from the ongoing ImmuneRACE study (first 160 participants) and from some 1,200 subjects provided by 6 global collaborators. A de-identified subject ID, COVID-19 status, age in years and sex were almost always included in the sample metadata. HLA class I and class II types, where available, came from metadata supplied by the sample provider rather than from assay-based typing. Broader findings and caveats from the paper: Clinical and demographic metadata were provided uncurated, with the amount varying by source and participant.

In this chain, TRBV19 is recombined with TRBJ2-5, and TRBD2 may be the D gene, going by 5 matching bases. Sequencing was carried out using peripheral blood. The sequence was obtained from a woman aged 55 to 70 with acute or convalescent COVID-19. The sequenced DNA is TGTGCCAGTAGTATAGAAGCGGCCCGGGGAGAGACCCAGTACTTC. This codes for CASSIEAARGETQYF.